This entry features one T cell receptor beta chain sequence. Its antigen is undetermined. The data are from a study of CD8 T cells in ankylosing spondylitis. In germline, CDR1 is SGHRS, CDR2 YFSETQ. The V gene lost 2 bases and the J gene lost 6 bases, with 12 bases spanning the gap. This CDR3 has 14 amino acids. Regarding the study as a whole: Made up of fewer than 10 highly homologous variants, a TCR beta motif appeared characteristic of ankylosing spondylitis blood. Reportedly, significant enrichment of disease-linked clones occurred in matched ankylosing spondylitis synovial fluid.

TCRdb independently ran MiXCR on the 5' RACE reads; one entry per CDR3 protein. The repertoire holds around 890,000 distinct CDR3 sequences, with around 11% as singletons. This clonotype originated in a male donor with ankylosing spondylitis. What was sequenced was blood, either unsorted or a sorted T cell fraction (not recorded which). V gene TRBV5-1 combines with J gene TRBJ2-1; D may be TRBD1 (6 bases). CDR3 region: CASSFDRIINEQFF. Here the CDR3 DNA reads TGCGCCAGCAGCTTCGACAGGATAATCAATGAGCAGTTCTTC.